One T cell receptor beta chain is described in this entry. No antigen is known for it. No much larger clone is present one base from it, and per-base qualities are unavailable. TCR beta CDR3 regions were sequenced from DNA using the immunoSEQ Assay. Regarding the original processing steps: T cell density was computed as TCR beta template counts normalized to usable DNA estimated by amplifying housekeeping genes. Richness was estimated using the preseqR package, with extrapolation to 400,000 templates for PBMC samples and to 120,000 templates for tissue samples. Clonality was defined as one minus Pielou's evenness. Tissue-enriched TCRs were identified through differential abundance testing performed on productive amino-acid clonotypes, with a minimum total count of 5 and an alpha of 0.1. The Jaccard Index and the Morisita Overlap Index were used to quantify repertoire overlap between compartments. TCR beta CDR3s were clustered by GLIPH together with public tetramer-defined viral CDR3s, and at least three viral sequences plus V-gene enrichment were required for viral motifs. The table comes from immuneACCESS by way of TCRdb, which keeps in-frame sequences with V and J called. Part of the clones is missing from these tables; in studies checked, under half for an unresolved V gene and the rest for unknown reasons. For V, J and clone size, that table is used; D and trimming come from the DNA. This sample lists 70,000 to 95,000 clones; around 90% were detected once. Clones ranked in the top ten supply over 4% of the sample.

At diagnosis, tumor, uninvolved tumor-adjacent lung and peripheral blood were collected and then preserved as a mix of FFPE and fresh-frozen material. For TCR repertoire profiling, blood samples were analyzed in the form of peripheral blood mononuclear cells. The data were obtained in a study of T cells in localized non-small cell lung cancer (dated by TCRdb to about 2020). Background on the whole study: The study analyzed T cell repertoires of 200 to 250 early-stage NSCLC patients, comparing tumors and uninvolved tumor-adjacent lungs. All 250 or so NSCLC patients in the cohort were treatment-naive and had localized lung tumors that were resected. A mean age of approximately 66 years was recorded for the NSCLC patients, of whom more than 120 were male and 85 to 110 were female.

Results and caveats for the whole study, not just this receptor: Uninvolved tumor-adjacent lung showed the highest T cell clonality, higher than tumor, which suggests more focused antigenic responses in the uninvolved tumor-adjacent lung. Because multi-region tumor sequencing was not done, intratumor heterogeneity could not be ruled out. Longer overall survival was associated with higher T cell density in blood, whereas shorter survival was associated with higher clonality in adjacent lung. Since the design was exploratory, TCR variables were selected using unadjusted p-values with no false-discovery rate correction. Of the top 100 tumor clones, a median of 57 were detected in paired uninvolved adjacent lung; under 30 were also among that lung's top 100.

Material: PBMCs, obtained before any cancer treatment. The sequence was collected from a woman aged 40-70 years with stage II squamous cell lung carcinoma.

The CDR3 amino acid sequence is: CASSLGTSSLFGYTF. The DNA is as follows: TGTGCCAGCAGTTTGGGGACTTCCTCTCTATTTGGCTACACCTTC. The chain is assembled from TRBV2 and TRBJ1-2, and TRBD1 may be the D gene, going by 5 matching bases. Spanning cysteine to phenylalanine, the CDR3 consists of 15 amino acids. Solely the CDR3 DNA is kept, with 45 bases framed from the first base. CDR1 and CDR2, per the germline V gene, are SNHLY and FYNNEI. Trimming at the junction amounts to 5 bases on V and 7 bases on J, and the germline ends lie 20 bases apart.